The present T cell receptor (beta chain) was sequenced within a study of blood T cell repertoires in COVID-19. The overall study: The United States, Italy and Spain provided the acute and convalescent COVID-19 samples. Sample material is recorded as cDNA or gDNA derived from T cells, B-cell-depleted T cells, or PBMCs.

This CDR3 comprises 16 residues. The trim removed 8 bases at V and 0 bases at J, leaving 9 bases unmatched. CDR1 SEHNR and CDR2 FQNEAQ come from the germline V gene (reference sequence). Assay used: immunoSEQ multiplex PCR; TCRdb lists only in-frame clones, some missing. The data contain 85,000 to 130,000 clones, over 65% of them seen just once; the ten biggest clones take up roughly 6.2%. The sequence was collected from a man at least 80 years old with COVID-19, enrolled during active disease. The sample was peripheral blood. The gene calls are TRBV7-9 and TRBJ2-7, with 11 bases fitting TRBD2. The CDR3 is CASRRTSGPFSYEQYF. CDR3 nucleotide sequence: TGTGCCAGCCGCCGGACTAGCGGGCCTTTCTCCTACGAGCAGTACTTC.